A single sample is the source of the 13 T cell receptor beta chains below, sequenced in a study of type 1 regulatory T cells. One entry per CDR3 protein results from TCRdb running MiXCR on the reads. The table lists around 88,000 distinct CDR3 sequences, roughly 31% of them singletons. Material: CD4+ T cells, either the whole sample or a sorted fraction (not recorded which). The receptors shown here come from a human donor in good health.

The J gene is TRBJ2-7, the V gene TRBV7-2, with 14 positions matching TRBD2. J gave up 7 bases and V 1 base, and 6 bases lay outside the gene matches. CDR1 is SGHTA and CDR2 is FQGNSA in the germline V gene. The CDR3 covers 16 residues. CDR3 protein: CASSLGLAGGPGEQYF. The CDR3 DNA follows: TGTGCCAGCAGCTTAGGACTAGCGGGAGGGCCTGGGGAGCAGTACTTC. Based on the CDR3 plus reference TRBV7-2 and TRBJ2-7, the full variable domain is GAGVSQSPSNKVTEKGKDVELRCDPISGHTALYWYRQSLGQGLEFLIYFQGNSAPDKSGLPSDRFSAERTGGSVSTLTIQRTQQEDSAVYLCASSLGLAGGPGEQYFGPGTRLTVT.

The sample holds a few counts of this clonotype. The chain joins TRBV20-1 to TRBJ2-1; 9 nucleotides agree with TRBD2. The V segment lost 4 bases and the J segment 10 bases; nucleotides outside the gene matches: 2. This CDR3 has 11 amino acids. In germline, CDR1 is DFQATT, CDR2 SNEGSKA (reference sequence). The CDR3 nucleotides read TGCAGTGCTAACGCGGGAGGGGAGCAGTTCTTC. It is translated as CSANAGGEQFF.

The chain recombines TRBV5-4 with TRBJ2-5, with a weak D call TRBD2 (6 bases). V lost 3 bases and J lost 11, with 23 bases in between. CDR3 length equals 15 residues. Germline-derived CDR1 and CDR2 are SGHNT and YYREEE (reference sequence). The DNA for the CDR3 is TGTGCCAGCAGCTCATCGCTAGCGACCCCGCATTTTCAGTACTTC. Translated: CASSSSLATPHFQYF.

This clonotype was recorded only once. The chain is built from TRBV30 and TRBJ2-7, with D perhaps TRBD1 (10 bases). Germline CDR1 reads GTSNPN; CDR2 reads SVGIG (reference sequence). Between the trimmed V and J ends, which lost 3 bases and 6 bases, there was a span of 27 bases. This CDR3 comprises 17 residues. The CDR3 DNA reads TGTGCCTGGAGGCGGGGACAGGGGCGTCTAGCGGGATCCGAGCAGTACTTC. It translates to CAWRRGQGRLAGSEQYF.

J is TRBJ2-3 and V is TRBV20-1; no clear D gene. Germline CDR1 DFQATT, CDR2 SNEGSKA (reference sequence). V lost 6 bases, J lost 0 bases, and 10 bases lay in between. CDR3 size: 13 residues. In DNA form, the CDR3 reads TGCAGTGCCCACGTCCCTAGCACAGATACGCAGTATTTT. It codes for CSAHVPSTDTQYF.

The chain links TRBV5-1 to TRBJ2-7, with 9 bases that match TRBD1. Germline assignment: CDR1 SGHRS and CDR2 YFSETQ. Trimming cost V 4 bases and J 4 bases; bases outside gene matches: 6. The CDR3 has 14 amino acids. The CDR3 nucleotides read TGCGCCAGCAGCCCCCACAGGGGGCTGTACGAGCAGTACTTC. Its protein is CASSPHRGLYEQYF.

This chain connects TRBV13 to TRBJ2-4; 7 positions agree with TRBD1. The germline CDR1 and CDR2 sequences are PRHDT and FYEKMQ (reference sequence). The junction had 19 bases not matched to a gene; V was cut back by 5 bases and J by 6 bases. This CDR3 is built from 18 residues. CDR3 DNA: TGTGCCAGCAGCCCCCCGTCAGGTACAGGGGTTTATGGAAACATTCAGTACTTC. It specifies CASSPPSGTGVYGNIQYF.

The chain couples TRBV27 to TRBJ2-7; 9 positions match TRBD1. This CDR3 is built from 14 residues. V lost 7 bases to trimming and J lost 2 bases; unmatched junction nucleotides: 6. Germline V lookup: CDR1 MNHEY, CDR2 SMNVEV (reference sequence). CDR3 region: CASKRQGGPYEQYF. The CDR3 nucleotides read TGTGCCAGCAAGCGACAGGGGGGCCCCTACGAGCAGTACTTC.

Note on this clonotype: At one end, the junction sequence differs from germline, possibly due to a read error. The chain recombines TRBV7-2 with TRBJ2-7; 9 bases line up with TRBD2. The germline V gene encodes CDR1 SGHTA and CDR2 FQGNSA. CDR3 length: 14 residues. In DNA, the CDR3 is TGTGCCAGCAGCGTAGCGGGACTAGCTTCCGAGCAGTACTTC. Encoded protein: CASSVAGLASEQYF.

A few counts support this clonotype. The chain combines TRBV7-2 with TRBJ2-7, with a weak D call TRBD2 (6 bases). This CDR3 is 14 amino acids long. CDR1 SGHTA and CDR2 FQGNSA come from the germline V gene. V gave up 1 base and J gave up 1 base, with 8 bases separating them. CDR3 nucleotides: TGTGCCAGCAGCTTAGATCTAGCGTCCTACGAGCAGTACTTC. This sequence encodes CASSLDLASYEQYF.

In this sample, this clonotype turned up a few times. The V and J genes are TRBV12-3 or TRBV12-4 and TRBJ2-7, with 10 bases lining up with TRBD1. This CDR3 has 14 residues. V was pared by 5 bases and J by 3 bases, with 4 bases of the junction left unmatched. In DNA form, the CDR3 reads TGTGCCAGCAGTCCCGGACAGGGGGTCTACGAGCAGTACTTC. Its translation is CASSPGQGVYEQYF.

V gene TRBV7-2 combines with J gene TRBJ2-7; 11 bases are shared with TRBD1. Per the germline V gene, CDR1 is SGHTA and CDR2 is FQGNSA. The CDR3 loop spans 16 amino acids. The J segment lost 2 bases and the V segment lost 5 bases, leaving 8 bases of the junction unmatched. Here the CDR3 DNA reads TGTGCCAGCAGCCGAACCGGGACAGGGGGACCCTACGAGCAGTACTTC. This encodes CASSRTGTGGPYEQYF.

This clonotype showed up just a few times. The V call is TRBV20-1, the J call TRBJ2-1; TRBD2 aligns across 7 bases. J gave up 0 bases and V 5 bases, and 7 bases lay outside the gene matches. Germline V gene sequence: CDR1 DFQATT, CDR2 SNEGSKA (reference sequence). CDR3 length equals 15 residues. The CDR3 loop reads CSAESAGSSYNEQFF. CDR3 nucleotides: TGCAGTGCTGAGTCAGCGGGAAGCTCCTACAATGAGCAGTTCTTC.